This T cell receptor (beta chain) was sequenced for a study of T cell repertoires in cytomegalovirus infection. TCRdb re-derived calls from the reads in MiXCR, one entry per CDR3 protein. The sample shows about 100,000 distinct CDR3 sequences, roughly 39% of them seen only once. The CDR3 spans 13 residues. The V end lost 7 bases, the J end lost 3 bases, and 11 bases lay between the germline ends. Looked up from germline, CDR1 is LNHNV and CDR2 is YYDKDF (reference sequence). A note on this clonotype: Its antigen is as yet unknown.

The sample consisted of CD8+ T cells from cultured PBMCs, taken from culture after CMV antigen stimulation. This rearrangement joins TRBV15 to TRBJ2-3, with D hard to call. This sequence originates from a human donor in good health (CMV status not recorded). Some clones in this sample may be carry-over from other donors' samples. CDR3 nucleotides: TGTGCCACCACGCTGATTGTGACAGATACGCAGTATTTT. Translating it yields CATTLIVTDTQYF.